Listed below are T cell receptor beta chains from one sample, sequenced in a study of shared clonotypes between healthy human individuals. Measured with immunoSEQ multiplex PCR; TCRdb has only the in-frame clones, and not every one. Altogether about 580,000 clones are present, about 98% being singletons, with the ten largest covering approximately 0.3%. Sequencing was carried out using naive CD8+ T cells sorted from blood. Receptor source: a man aged 30-40 years in good health. Each CDR3 is given with its conserved first and last residue. A D gene is named only where the DNA matches it firmly.

V gene: TRBV11-2; D gene: TRBD2; CDR3 protein: CASSSRTSGSSYNEQFF
V gene: TRBV9; D gene: TRBD1; CDR3 protein: CASSVLDRGQETQYF
V gene: TRBV27; D gene: TRBD2; CDR3 protein: CASSPNHPSGRAYLYEQYF
V gene: TRBV11-2; D gene: TRBD1; CDR3 protein: CASSSEGAWSFF
V gene: TRBV14; D gene: .; CDR3 protein: CASSLGGGSGPSYEQYF
V gene: TRBV4-3; D gene: .; CDR3 protein: CASSQDEDSTDTQYF
V gene: TRBV27; D gene: TRBD2; CDR3 protein: CASSLTSGIEQYF
V gene: TRBV27; D gene: .; CDR3 protein: CASSLGTSYEQYF
V gene: TRBV5-1; D gene: .; CDR3 protein: CASAEGRNYEQYF
V gene: TRBV9; D gene: TRBD1; CDR3 protein: CASSEGQTSTNEKLFF
V gene: TRBV5-6; D gene: TRBD1; CDR3 protein: CATYGQGGGYTF
V gene: TRBV13; D gene: TRBD2; CDR3 protein: CASSLAGGQYEQYF
V gene: TRBV15; D gene: .; CDR3 protein: CATSRGLKGPNYGYTF
V gene: TRBV15; D gene: .; CDR3 protein: CATSRDGLYNEQFF
V gene: TRBV7-9; D gene: .; CDR3 protein: CASSSTREGGELYGYTF
V gene: TRBV6-5; D gene: .; CDR3 protein: CASTSPGREKNIQYF
V gene: TRBV5-6; D gene: .; CDR3 protein: CASSLDRVEQYF
V gene: TRBV5-1; D gene: TRBD2; CDR3 protein: CASSLALAGEYEQYF
V gene: TRBV7-2; D gene: .; CDR3 protein: CASSLGLAGTDTQYF
V gene: TRBV6-6; D gene: TRBD1; CDR3 protein: CASSYVPGGYYEQYF
V gene: TRBV30; D gene: .; CDR3 protein: CAWSVSGTPYYEQYF
V gene: TRBV27; D gene: TRBD1; CDR3 protein: CATKPGQYNQPQHF
V gene: TRBV27; D gene: .; CDR3 protein: CASSPAGWTAYEQYF
V gene: TRBV5-1; D gene: TRBD2; CDR3 protein: CASSWQTSGSWDEQFF
V gene: TRBV4-3; D gene: TRBD1; CDR3 protein: CASSPGTGDTEAFF
V gene: TRBV19; D gene: .; CDR3 protein: CASTALAGNEQFF
V gene: TRBV6-5; D gene: .; CDR3 protein: CASSPMGNQPQHF
V gene: TRBV23-1; D gene: .; CDR3 protein: CASSQSRNEQFF
V gene: TRBV9; D gene: TRBD2; CDR3 protein: CASSVQREGGGFYNEQFF
V gene: TRBV25-1; D gene: .; CDR3 protein: CASRIQENTEAFF
V gene: TRBV29-1; D gene: .; CDR3 protein: CSVELAGAELFF
V gene: TRBV7-9; D gene: .; CDR3 protein: CASSPGTLRGTEAFF
V gene: TRBV7-9; D gene: TRBD1; CDR3 protein: CASSLAQGALETQYF
V gene: TRBV4-1; D gene: TRBD1; CDR3 protein: CASSQSHDRAGQPQHF
V gene: TRBV4-1; D gene: .; CDR3 protein: CASSQARLGTNTGELFF
V gene: TRBV7-9; D gene: TRBD1; CDR3 protein: CASSGTEDNEQFF
V gene: TRBV9; D gene: TRBD2; CDR3 protein: CASSVTPGLGYEQYF